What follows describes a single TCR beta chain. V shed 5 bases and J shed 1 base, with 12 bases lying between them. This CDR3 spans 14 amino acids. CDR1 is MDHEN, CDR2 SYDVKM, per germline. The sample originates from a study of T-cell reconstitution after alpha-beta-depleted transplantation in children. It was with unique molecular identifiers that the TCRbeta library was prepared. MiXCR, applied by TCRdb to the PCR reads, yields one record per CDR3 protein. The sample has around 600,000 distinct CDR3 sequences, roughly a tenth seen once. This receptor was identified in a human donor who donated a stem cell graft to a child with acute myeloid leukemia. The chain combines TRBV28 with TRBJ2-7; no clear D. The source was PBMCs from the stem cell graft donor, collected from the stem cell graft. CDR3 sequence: CASSPFRRSYEQYF. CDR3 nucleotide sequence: TGTGCCAGCAGTCCCTTTCGGCGGTCCTACGAGCAGTACTTC.